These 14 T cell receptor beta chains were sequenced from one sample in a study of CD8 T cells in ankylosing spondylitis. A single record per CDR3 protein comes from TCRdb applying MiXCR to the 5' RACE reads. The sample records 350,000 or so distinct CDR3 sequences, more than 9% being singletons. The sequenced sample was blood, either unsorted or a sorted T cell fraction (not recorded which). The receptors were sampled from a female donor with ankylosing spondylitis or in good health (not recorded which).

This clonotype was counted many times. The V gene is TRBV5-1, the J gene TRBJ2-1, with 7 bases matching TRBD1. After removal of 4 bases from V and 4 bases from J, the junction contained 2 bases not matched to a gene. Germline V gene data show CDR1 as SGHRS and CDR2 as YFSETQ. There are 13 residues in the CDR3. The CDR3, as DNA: TGCGCCAGCAGCGGGGGACAGTACAATGAGCAGTTCTTC. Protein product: CASSGGQYNEQFF.

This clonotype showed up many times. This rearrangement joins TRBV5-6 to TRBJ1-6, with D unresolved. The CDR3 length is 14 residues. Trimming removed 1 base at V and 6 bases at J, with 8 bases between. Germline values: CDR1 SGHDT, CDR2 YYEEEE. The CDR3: CASSLTATNSPLHF. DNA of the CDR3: TGTGCCAGCAGCTTGACTGCGACTAATTCACCCCTCCACTTT.

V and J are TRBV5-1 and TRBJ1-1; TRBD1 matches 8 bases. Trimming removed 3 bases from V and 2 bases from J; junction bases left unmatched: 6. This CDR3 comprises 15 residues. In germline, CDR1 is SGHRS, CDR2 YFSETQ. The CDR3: CASSYPDRVNTEAFF. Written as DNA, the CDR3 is TGCGCCAGCAGCTACCCGGACAGGGTTAACACTGAAGCTTTCTTT.

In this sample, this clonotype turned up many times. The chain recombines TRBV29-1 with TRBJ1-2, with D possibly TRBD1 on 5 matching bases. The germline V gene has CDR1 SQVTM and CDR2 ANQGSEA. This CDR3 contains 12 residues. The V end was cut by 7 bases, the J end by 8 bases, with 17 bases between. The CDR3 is CSAGDRQGGYTF. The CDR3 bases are TGCAGCGCCGGGGACCGGCAGGGAGGCTACACCTTC.

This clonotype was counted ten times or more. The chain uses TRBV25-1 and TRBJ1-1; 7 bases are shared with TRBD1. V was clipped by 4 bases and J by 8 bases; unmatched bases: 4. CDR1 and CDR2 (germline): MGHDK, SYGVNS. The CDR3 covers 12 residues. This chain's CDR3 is CASSARGQEAFF. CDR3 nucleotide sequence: TGTGCCAGCAGTGCAAGGGGACAGGAAGCTTTCTTT.

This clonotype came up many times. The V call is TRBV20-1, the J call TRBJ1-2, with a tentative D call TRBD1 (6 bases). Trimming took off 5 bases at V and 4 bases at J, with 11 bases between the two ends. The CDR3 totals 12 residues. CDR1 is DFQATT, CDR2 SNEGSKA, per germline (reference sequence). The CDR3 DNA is TGCAGTGCTCTACAGGGTAGCTATGGCTACACCTTC. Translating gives CSALQGSYGYTF.

The CDR3: CASSQDRGPSGGIQYF. The DNA for the CDR3 is TGTGCCAGCAGCCAAGATCGGGGGCCGTCAGGGGGAATTCAGTACTTC. The rearrangement links TRBV14 to TRBJ2-4; TRBD1 is a possible D gene (7 bases). Trimming left V 0 bases short and J 10 bases short, with 19 bases between. The CDR3 spans 16 residues. Germline CDR1 SGHDN, CDR2 FVKESK.

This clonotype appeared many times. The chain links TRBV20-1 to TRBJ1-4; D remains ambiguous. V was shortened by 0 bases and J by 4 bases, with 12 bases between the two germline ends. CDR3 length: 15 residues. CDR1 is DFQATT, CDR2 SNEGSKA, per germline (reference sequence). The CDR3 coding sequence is TGCAGTGCTAGAGACCCCCGAGGAAATAATGAAAAACTGTTTTTT. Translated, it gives CSARDPRGNNEKLFF.

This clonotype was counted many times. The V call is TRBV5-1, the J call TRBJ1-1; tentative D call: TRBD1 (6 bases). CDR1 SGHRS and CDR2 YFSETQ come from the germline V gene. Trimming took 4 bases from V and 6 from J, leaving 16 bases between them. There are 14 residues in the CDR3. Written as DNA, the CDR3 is TGCGCCAGCAGCCTCGGCAGGGGACGGGCTGAAGCTTTCTTT. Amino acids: CASSLGRGRAEAFF.

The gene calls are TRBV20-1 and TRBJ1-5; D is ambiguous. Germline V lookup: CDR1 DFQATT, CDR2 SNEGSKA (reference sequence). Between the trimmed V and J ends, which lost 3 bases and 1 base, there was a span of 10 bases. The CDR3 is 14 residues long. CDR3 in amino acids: CSARGMGSNQPQHF. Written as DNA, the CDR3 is TGCAGTGCTAGGGGGATGGGGAGCAATCAGCCCCAGCATTTT.

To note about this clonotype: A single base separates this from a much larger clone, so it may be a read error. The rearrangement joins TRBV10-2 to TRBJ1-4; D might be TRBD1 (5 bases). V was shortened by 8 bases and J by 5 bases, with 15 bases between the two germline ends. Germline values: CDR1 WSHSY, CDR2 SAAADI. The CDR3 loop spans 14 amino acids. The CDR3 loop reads CASGGRGINEKLFF. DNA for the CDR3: TGCGCCAGCGGGGGGAGAGGGATAAATGAAAAACTGTTTTTT.

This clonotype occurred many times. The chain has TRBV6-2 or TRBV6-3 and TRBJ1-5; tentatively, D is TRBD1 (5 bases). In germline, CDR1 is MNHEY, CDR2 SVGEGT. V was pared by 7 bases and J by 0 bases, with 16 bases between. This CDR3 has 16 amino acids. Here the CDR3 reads CASTPRGGYSNQPQHF. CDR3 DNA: TGTGCCAGCACCCCGAGGGGCGGTTATAGCAATCAGCCCCAGCATTTT.

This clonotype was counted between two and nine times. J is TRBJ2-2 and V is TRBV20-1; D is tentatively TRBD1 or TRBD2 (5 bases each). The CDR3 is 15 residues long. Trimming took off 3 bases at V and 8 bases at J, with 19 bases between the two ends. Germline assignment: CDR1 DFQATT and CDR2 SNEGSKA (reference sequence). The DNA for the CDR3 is TGCAGTGCTAGGGGGCTAGCACCCCGCGAAGGGGAGCTGTTTTTT. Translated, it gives CSARGLAPREGELFF.

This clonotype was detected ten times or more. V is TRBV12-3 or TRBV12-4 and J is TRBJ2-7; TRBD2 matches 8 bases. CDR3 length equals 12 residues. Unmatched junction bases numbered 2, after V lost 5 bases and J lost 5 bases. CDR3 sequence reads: CASSPGLDEQYF. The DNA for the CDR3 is TGTGCCAGCAGTCCGGGACTAGACGAGCAGTACTTC.